The 22 T cell receptor beta chains given below trace back to one sample, sequenced in a study of spatial heterogeneity in lung cancer. MiXCR, applied by TCRdb to the 5' RACE reads, yields one record per CDR3 protein. This sample has more than 6,500 distinct CDR3 sequences, with 5% to 6.5% found just once. Noted time point: sample taken at primary tumor resection. Unsorted whole RNA from tumor, nontumor lung or frozen PBMC underwent sequencing. The sequenced sample was PBMCs, obtained at surgery. The receptor source for this set is a male donor with early-stage non-small cell lung cancer.

This clonotype is labeled medium-sized. V usage is TRBV20-1 and J usage is TRBJ1-5, with D maybe TRBD1 (5 bases). The CDR3 spans 13 residues. Deletions cut 5 bases from V and 0 bases from J, with 8 bases between. Germline V CDR1 and CDR2: DFQATT, SNEGSKA (reference sequence). The CDR3 protein is CSADRYSNQPQHF. Written as DNA, the CDR3 is TGCAGTGCTGACAGATATAGCAATCAGCCCCAGCATTTT.

The table lists this clonotype with many counts. The chain employs TRBV2 and TRBJ1-3; tentatively, D is TRBD1 (6 bases). The CDR3 contains 13 residues. Germline V lookup: CDR1 SNHLY, CDR2 FYNNEI. V lost 1 base and J 10 bases, leaving 11 bases between the germline ends. The CDR3 bases are TGTGCCAGCAGTGAAGGACAGGCTGGGACCATATATTTT. It codes for CASSEGQAGTIYF.

The table lists this clonotype with many counts. V gene TRBV5-6 combines with J gene TRBJ2-5; possible D gene TRBD2, 6 bases. This CDR3 spans 13 amino acids. Germline V gene data show CDR1 as SGHDT and CDR2 as YYEEEE. Trimming left V 7 bases short and J 5 bases short, with 15 bases between. CDR3 amino acids: CASASGTGETQYF. In DNA form, the CDR3 reads TGTGCCAGCGCGTCCGGGACTGGTGAGACCCAGTACTTC. Based on the CDR3 plus reference TRBV5-6 and TRBJ2-5, the full variable domain is DAGVTQSPTHLIKTRGQQVTLRCSPKSGHDTVSWYQQALGQGPQFIFQYYEEEERQRGNFPDRFSGHQFPNYSSELNVNALLLGDSALYLCASASGTGETQYFGPGTRLLVL.

This clonotype was counted at least ten times. The V gene is TRBV24-1, the J gene TRBJ2-1; the match to TRBD2 covers 8 bases. CDR3 length: 15 amino acids. The junction had 4 bases not matched to a gene; V was cut back by 4 bases and J by 3 bases. Looked up from germline, CDR1 is KGHDR and CDR2 is SFDVKD. The CDR3 loop is CATSDPGGGYNEQFF. In DNA, the CDR3 is TGTGCCACCAGTGACCCGGGGGGGGGCTACAATGAGCAGTTCTTC.

This clonotype showed up many times. The chain couples TRBV5-1 to TRBJ2-7; 9 bases are a match to TRBD1. The CDR3 totals 15 residues. Unmatched junction bases numbered 7, after V lost 4 bases and J lost 2 bases. CDR1 is SGHRS and CDR2 is YFSETQ in the germline V gene. Here the CDR3 reads CASSGGTGPAYEQYF. The CDR3 DNA sequence: TGCGCCAGCAGCGGGGGGACAGGGCCAGCCTACGAGCAGTACTTC.

This clonotype occurred many times. The chain has TRBV19 and TRBJ2-1; D unclear. The CDR3 is 16 residues long. Germline V CDR1 and CDR2: LNHDA, SQIVND (reference sequence). Trimming stripped 5 bases from V and 9 bases from J, with 23 bases between. CDR3 residues: CASSPRSLAQTSEQFF. The CDR3 bases are TGTGCCAGTAGTCCCCGGTCCCTCGCCCAGACAAGTGAGCAGTTCTTC.

The chain has TRBV29-1 and TRBJ1-2; 8 bases match TRBD1. The CDR3 loop spans 13 amino acids. Germline V CDR1 and CDR2: SQVTM, ANQGSEA. With V trimmed by 6 bases and J by 3 bases, 6 bases remained unmatched. The CDR3 DNA reads TGCAGCGTGGCAGGGGGCGCGGACTATGGCTACACCTTC. Translated, it gives CSVAGGADYGYTF.

There are many counts of this clonotype. The V call is TRBV7-9, the J call TRBJ1-5, with TRBD1 identical over 10 bases. CDR1 is SEHNR, CDR2 FQNEAQ, per germline (reference sequence). This CDR3 comprises 14 residues. With V trimmed by 4 bases and J by 4 bases, 1 base remained unmatched. As DNA, the CDR3 is TGTGCCAGCAGCTCGGGACAGGGGAATCAGCCCCAGCATTTT. Amino acids: CASSSGQGNQPQHF.

This clonotype was recorded many times. This chain joins TRBV5-1 and TRBJ1-2, with a tentative D call TRBD1 (5 bases). CDR1 SGHRS and CDR2 YFSETQ come from the germline V gene. V was clipped by 4 bases and J by 2 bases, with 21 bases between them. CDR3 length equals 17 residues. DNA of the CDR3: TGCGCCAGCAGCCCACTGGCCCGCGGGGCGTTAAACTATGGCTACACCTTC. Protein: CASSPLARGALNYGYTF.

This clonotype was seen only a few times. The V and J genes are TRBV16 and TRBJ2-1; no clear D. Trimming took 0 bases from V and 12 from J, leaving 18 bases between them. The CDR3 has 15 residues. The germline V gene has CDR1 KGHSY and CDR2 FQNENV. CDR3 sequence: CASSQSGVSASGQFF. CDR3 in DNA: TGTGCCAGCAGCCAATCTGGAGTATCGGCGTCCGGGCAGTTCTTC.

This clonotype was observed at least ten times. J is TRBJ2-1 and V is TRBV27; D not resolved. Trimming removed 5 bases from V and 4 bases from J, with 18 bases in between. The germline V gene has CDR1 MNHEY and CDR2 SMNVEV (reference sequence). This CDR3 contains 16 residues. Here the CDR3 reads CASSPSWADAYNEQFF. The CDR3 region has the DNA TGTGCCAGCAGTCCCAGTTGGGCGGACGCTTACAATGAGCAGTTCTTC.

This clonotype was observed many times. The chain recombines TRBV11-2 with TRBJ2-7; TRBD2 agrees at 14 bases. CDR3 length equals 16 residues. Germline assignment: CDR1 SGHAT and CDR2 FQNNGV. The junction had 10 bases not matched to a gene; V was cut back by 5 bases and J by 7 bases. CDR3 protein: CASSLEGGLAGGEQYF. In DNA form, the CDR3 reads TGTGCCAGCAGCCTGGAGGGAGGACTAGCGGGAGGTGAGCAGTACTTC.

This clonotype was picked up a small number of times. The chain couples TRBV7-9 to TRBJ2-7, with a tentative D call TRBD1 (6 bases). The germline gives CDR1 SEHNR, CDR2 FQNEAQ (reference sequence). V lost 1 base and J lost 6, with 16 bases in between. The CDR3 contains 15 residues. The CDR3 loop is CASSLETDWTAEQYF. Here the CDR3 DNA reads TGTGCCAGCAGCTTAGAGACGGACTGGACAGCCGAGCAGTACTTC.

At least ten counts were recorded for this clonotype. This chain uses TRBV7-9 with TRBJ2-3; maybe TRBD2 (6 bases). Between the trimmed V and J ends, which lost 5 bases and 5 bases, there was a span of 14 bases. Germline V CDR1 and CDR2: SEHNR, FQNEAQ (reference sequence). The CDR3 is made up of 14 amino acids. For the CDR3, the DNA is TGTGCCAGCAGCCGAGGGACTGCCCTAGATACGCAGTATTTT. This encodes CASSRGTALDTQYF.

This clonotype was seen at least ten times. The chain recombines TRBV7-2 with TRBJ2-7; no clear D gene. The CDR3 runs to 13 residues. V was trimmed by 1 base and J by 5 bases, leaving 9 bases between them. Germline lookup yields CDR1 SGHTA and CDR2 FQGNSA. The CDR3 region is CASSLEGFHEQYF. The CDR3 DNA follows: TGTGCCAGCAGCTTAGAGGGTTTCCACGAGCAGTACTTC. The variable domain in full, with the rest retrieved from reference TRBV7-2 and TRBJ2-7, is GAGVSQSPSNKVTEKGKDVELRCDPISGHTALYWYRQSLGQGLEFLIYFQGNSAPDKSGLPSDRFSAERTGGSVSTLTIQRTQQEDSAVYLCASSLEGFHEQYFGPGTRLTVT.

This clonotype was detected only a few times. CDR3 amino acids: CASSQTETGMSLAFF. CDR3 coding DNA: TGTGCCAGCAGCCAGACCGAGACGGGGATGTCGTTGGCTTTCTTT. V gene TRBV14 combines with J gene TRBJ1-1; D remains ambiguous. Deletions cut 3 bases from V and 11 bases from J, with 22 bases between. This CDR3 is built from 15 residues. Germline lookup yields CDR1 SGHDN and CDR2 FVKESK.

This clonotype was observed at least ten times. J is TRBJ1-1 and V is TRBV28; TRBD1 agrees at 9 bases. This CDR3 has 14 residues. Germline V lookup: CDR1 MDHEN, CDR2 SYDVKM. Trimming at V came to 5 bases and at J to 6 bases, leaving 7 bases not matched to a gene. The CDR3 region is CASSPGTGRAEAFF. The CDR3, as DNA: TGTGCCAGCAGTCCCGGGACAGGGAGGGCTGAAGCTTTCTTT.

This clonotype was recorded at least ten times. V gene TRBV21-1 combines with J gene TRBJ2-6; the listed D gene, TRBD1, was not tested against the DNA. TRBV21-1 is given as a pseudogene. There are 19 residues in the CDR3. The CDR3 DNA is TGTGCCAGCAGCGAGCGCCTCCGACGAGGGACCTCTGGGGCCAACGTCCTGACTTTC. It yields the protein CASSERLRRGTSGANVLTF.

This clonotype is medium-sized within its sample. CDR3 in amino acids: CASSYQGDTDTQYF. In DNA, the CDR3 is TGTGCCAGCAGTTACCAGGGCGACACAGATACGCAGTATTTT. The chain joins TRBV6-5 to TRBJ2-3; TRBD1 is a possible D gene (5 bases). The CDR3 is made up of 14 amino acids. The V end lost 2 bases, the J end lost 2 bases, and 8 bases lay between the germline ends. The germline V gene has CDR1 MNHEY and CDR2 SVGAGI.

This clonotype was recorded at least ten times. The chain carries TRBV18 and TRBJ2-5, with D tentatively TRBD2 (6 bases). This CDR3 comprises 14 residues. Trimming shortened V by 5 bases and J by 5 bases, and 15 bases separated the two germline ends. Germline V lookup: CDR1 KGHSH, CDR2 LQKENI. CDR3 sequence: CASSRGLAEETQYF. In DNA, the CDR3 is TGTGCCAGCTCAAGGGGACTGGCGGAGGAGACCCAGTACTTC.

Ten or more counts support this clonotype. J is TRBJ1-1 and V is TRBV19; perhaps TRBD1 as D (5 bases). Germline V gene lookup returns CDR1 LNHDA and CDR2 SQIVND (reference sequence). The CDR3 consists of 14 residues. V was cut by 6 bases and J by 5 bases, with 16 bases left in between. CDR3 amino acids: CASSRSRVDTEAFF. CDR3 nucleotides: TGTGCCAGTAGCCGTAGCAGGGTTGATACTGAAGCTTTCTTT.

This clonotype was seen repeatedly, ten times or more. The V gene is TRBV27, the J gene TRBJ2-7, with D possibly matching TRBD2 (5 bases). The CDR3 runs 12 residues. Germline lookup yields CDR1 MNHEY and CDR2 SMNVEV (reference sequence). V was trimmed by 4 bases and J by 3 bases, leaving 7 bases between them. CDR3 protein: CASSSTSYEQYF. CDR3 nucleotides: TGTGCCAGCAGTTCTACTAGCTACGAGCAGTACTTC.